The entry below describes one T cell receptor (beta chain). Its antigen is currently unknown. Using its own MiXCR run on the reads, TCRdb lists one record per CDR3 protein. The sample shows hundreds of thousands of distinct CDR3 sequences, 15% to 20% of them seen only once. In germline, CDR1 is LGHDT, CDR2 YNNKEL (reference sequence). The CDR3 loop spans 16 amino acids. With 0 bases removed from V and 12 bases from J, the gap between germline ends came to 18 bases. The record originates from a study of T cell repertoires in cytomegalovirus infection. Study summary: From public TCR beta signatures came an indication of both CMV infection and matching HLA type. Study findings and constraints: HLA-C-restricted CMV clonotypes gave the most frequent clonotype in two of eight donors. There were carriers of CMV plus the relevant HLA, and cumulative public TCR beta family frequency identified them.

The sequence was collected from a human donor in good health (CMV status not recorded). Some clones in this sample may be carry-over from other donors' samples. This chain links TRBV3-1 with TRBJ1-6; D is perhaps TRBD1 (6 bases). The material sequenced was PBMCs. CDR3 sequence (DNA): TGTGCCAGCAGCCAAGATCGGACAGCCCGTGGGGGACCCCTCCACTTT. Protein product: CASSQDRTARGGPLHF.